The 19 T cell receptor beta chains reported below all come from one sample, sequenced in a study of blood T cell repertoires in COVID-19. Only in-frame clones appear in the TCRdb table, and some are missing; sequencing was by immunoSEQ multiplex PCR. The sample comprises 200,000 or so clones, about 87% of which are singletons, and 3% to 4% rests with the top ten. The source material was PBMCs or T cells enriched from blood (not recorded which). These receptors all come from a woman between 25 and 40 years old who had been exposed to COVID-19.

This rearrangement joins TRBV2 to TRBJ2-7; 7 bases line up with TRBD2. CDR1 and CDR2 from the germline V gene are SNHLY and FYNNEI. This CDR3 is built from 15 residues. J gave up 4 bases and V 3 bases, and 9 bases lay outside the gene matches. The chain's CDR3 is CASSDPGLPIYEQYF. The CDR3 DNA reads as TGTGCCAGCAGTGATCCGGGACTACCTATATACGAGCAGTACTTC. The full variable domain, in which reference TRBV2 and TRBJ2-7 provide the parts outside the CDR3, is EPEVTQTPSHQVTQMGQEVILRCVPISNHLYFYWYRQILGQKVEFLVSFYNNEISEKSEIFDDQFSVERPDGSNFTLKIRSTKLEDSAMYFCASSDPGLPIYEQYFGPGTRLTVT.

The chain uses TRBV18 and TRBJ1-2; 10 nucleotides align to TRBD1. The CDR3 extends over 15 amino acids. The V segment lost 8 bases and the J segment 2 bases; nucleotides outside the gene matches: 8. Germline V gene data show CDR1 as KGHSH and CDR2 as LQKENI. The chain's CDR3 is CASQGQGDYNYGYTF. The DNA of the CDR3 is TGTGCCAGCCAAGGACAGGGGGACTACAACTATGGCTACACCTTC.

The V and J genes are TRBV29-1 and TRBJ2-7; no definite D call. V lost 7 bases and J lost 3, with 10 bases in between. Per the germline V gene, CDR1 is SQVTM and CDR2 is ANQGSEA. This CDR3 has 11 amino acids. CDR3 amino acids: CSAGPSYEQYF. The CDR3 DNA follows: TGCAGCGCCGGCCCTAGCTACGAGCAGTACTTC.

The chain combines TRBV19 with TRBJ2-1; tentatively, D is TRBD2 (6 bases). Trimming took 6 bases from V and 7 from J, leaving 7 bases between them. Germline CDR1 and CDR2: LNHDA and SQIVND (reference sequence). The CDR3 contains 11 residues. This chain's CDR3 is CASRGRNEQFF. CDR3 in DNA: TGTGCCAGTAGGGGGAGGAATGAGCAGTTCTTC.

The rearrangement links TRBV3-1 (or the pseudogene TRBV3-2) to TRBJ1-2, with a possible D match to TRBD1 (5 bases). V was clipped by 3 bases and J by 5 bases, with 13 bases between them. The CDR3 is 14 residues long. Germline values: CDR1 LGHDT, CDR2 YNNKEL (reference sequence). Here the CDR3 reads CASSHSTEPYGYTF. Here the CDR3 DNA reads TGTGCCAGCAGCCACTCGACAGAACCATATGGCTACACCTTC.

The chain has TRBV4-1 and TRBJ1-1; no clear D. Trimming shortened V by 1 base and J by 5 bases, and 14 bases separated the two germline ends. There are 15 residues in the CDR3. Per germline, CDR1 MGHRA and CDR2 YSYEKL. The CDR3 region is CASSQGVGGSTEAFF. In DNA, the CDR3 is TGCGCCAGCAGCCAAGGGGTCGGCGGCAGTACTGAAGCTTTCTTT.

The chain carries TRBV30 and TRBJ2-2; tentative D call: TRBD1 (5 bases). Trimming cost V 4 bases and J 4 bases, with 13 bases left between them. The CDR3 is 14 residues long. Germline CDR1 GTSNPN, CDR2 SVGIG (reference sequence). CDR3 DNA: TGTGCCTGGATGTCCCTAGGGGTCACCGGGGAGCTGTTTTTT. This sequence encodes CAWMSLGVTGELFF.

This clone appeared once. The CDR3 DNA follows: TGCGCCAGCAGCCATCCGGCACAGGTAATAGCTAACTATGGCTACACCTTC. This codes for CASSHPAQVIANYGYTF. The chain carries TRBV4-1 and TRBJ1-2, with D possibly matching TRBD1 (5 bases). Germline V gives CDR1 MGHRA, CDR2 YSYEKL. This CDR3 has 17 amino acids. The V gene lost 3 bases and the J gene lost 0 bases, with 17 bases spanning the gap.

The chain recombines TRBV27 with TRBJ2-7, with D possibly being TRBD2 (5 bases). V dropped 0 bases and J dropped 6 bases, with 24 bases sitting between them. The CDR3 contains 18 residues. From germline, CDR1 is MNHEY and CDR2 SMNVEV (reference sequence). CDR3: CASSLSGLLTTGMAEQYF. The CDR3 DNA sequence: TGTGCCAGCAGTTTATCGGGTTTATTAACTACGGGGATGGCCGAGCAGTACTTC.

V usage is TRBV11-2 and J usage is TRBJ1-1; D might be TRBD1 (5 bases). The germline gives CDR1 SGHAT, CDR2 FQNNGV. V was trimmed by 5 bases and J by 0 bases, leaving 19 bases between them. This CDR3 contains 17 residues. CDR3 sequence (DNA): TGTGCCAGCAGCCCCGTGGGGGGACTTCGAATGAACACTGAAGCTTTCTTT. Residues: CASSPVGGLRMNTEAFF.

The rearrangement uses TRBV30 and TRBJ2-1, with TRBD2 matching 8 bases. V dropped 0 bases and J dropped 8; count of bases not matched to a gene: 9. CDR3 size: 15 residues. Germline lookup yields CDR1 GTSNPN and CDR2 SVGIG (reference sequence). The DNA for the CDR3 is TGTGCCTGGAGTGTAGGTAGCGGGATGGTCGATGAGCAGTTCTTC. This gives the protein CAWSVGSGMVDEQFF.

This rearrangement joins TRBV28 to TRBJ1-1; TRBD1 matches 8 bases. The J segment lost 3 bases and the V segment lost 5 bases, leaving 17 bases of the junction unmatched. The germline V gene encodes CDR1 MDHEN and CDR2 SYDVKM. This CDR3 contains 18 residues. The CDR3 DNA reads TGTGCCAGCAGTCCAAATTTCCTTCAGGGGGCGCAGCACACTGAAGCTTTCTTT. The encoded protein is CASSPNFLQGAQHTEAFF.

The chain's CDR3 is CASSLDALASGSQNIQYF. The CDR3 bases are TGTGCCAGCAGCTTAGATGCTCTGGCTAGCGGGAGCCAGAACATTCAGTACTTC. The J gene is TRBJ2-4, the V gene TRBV11-2, with 10 positions matching TRBD2. This CDR3 region has 18 residues. Germline CDR1 reads SGHAT; CDR2 reads FQNNGV. V shed 0 bases, J shed 7 bases, and the junction held 12 bases outside the gene matches.

This clone was picked up one time. J is TRBJ1-3 and V is TRBV4-1; D is possibly TRBD1 (6 bases). V lost 1 base to trimming and J lost 7 bases, with 11 bases between them. CDR1 and CDR2 (germline): MGHRA, YSYEKL. The CDR3 consists of 14 residues. CDR3 loop: CASSQGQARNTIYF. The CDR3 nucleotides are TGCGCCAGCAGCCAAGGACAGGCGCGGAACACCATATATTTT.

The chain has TRBV4-1 and TRBJ1-2; 7 nucleotides line up with TRBD1. This CDR3 is 16 amino acids long. The germline gives CDR1 MGHRA, CDR2 YSYEKL. J was trimmed by 2 bases and V by 5 bases; bases with no gene match: 11. The CDR3 DNA reads TGCGCCAGCAGCTTTCGAGGAACAGGGGTAAACTATGGCTACACCTTC. Amino acids: CASSFRGTGVNYGYTF.

This clone was recorded only once. The genes are TRBV5-1 and TRBJ2-5; TRBD1 might be the D (6 bases). Trimming removed 3 bases from V and 4 bases from J, with 16 bases in between. The V gene's germline CDR1 is SGHRS and CDR2 YFSETQ. The CDR3 sequence is 15 residues long. The CDR3 reads CASSWGQGRGETQYF. Written as DNA, the CDR3 is TGCGCCAGCAGCTGGGGGCAGGGGAGAGGAGAGACCCAGTACTTC.

The table lists this clone with a count of one. The rearrangement uses TRBV11-2 and TRBJ1-2; 7 bases match TRBD1. The V gene's germline CDR1 is SGHAT and CDR2 FQNNGV. The CDR3 sequence is 15 residues long. The trim removed 6 bases at V and 4 bases at J, leaving 11 bases unmatched. CDR3 DNA: TGTGCCAGCAGGCCTCCGGGACAGCGACTCTATGGCTACACCTTC. It encodes CASRPPGQRLYGYTF.

This clone has ten or more counts. V gene TRBV6-4 combines with J gene TRBJ2-2, with TRBD1 matching over 8 bases. The CDR3 is 14 residues long. The germline CDR1 and CDR2 sequences are MRHNA and SNTAGT. V shed 0 bases and J 6 bases; nucleotides not matched to a gene: 0. CDR3 DNA: TGTGCCAGCAGTGACTCGACAGGGGCCGGGGAGCTGTTTTTT. This translates into CASSDSTGAGELFF.

The V and J genes are TRBV5-1 and TRBJ1-2, with 7 bases lining up with TRBD1. The germline V gene encodes CDR1 SGHRS and CDR2 YFSETQ. CDR3 length: 14 amino acids. V shed 4 bases, J shed 2 bases, and the junction held 5 bases outside the gene matches. Here the CDR3 reads CASSQDRANYGYTF. CDR3 nucleotide sequence: TGCGCCAGCAGCCAAGACAGGGCAAACTATGGCTACACCTTC.